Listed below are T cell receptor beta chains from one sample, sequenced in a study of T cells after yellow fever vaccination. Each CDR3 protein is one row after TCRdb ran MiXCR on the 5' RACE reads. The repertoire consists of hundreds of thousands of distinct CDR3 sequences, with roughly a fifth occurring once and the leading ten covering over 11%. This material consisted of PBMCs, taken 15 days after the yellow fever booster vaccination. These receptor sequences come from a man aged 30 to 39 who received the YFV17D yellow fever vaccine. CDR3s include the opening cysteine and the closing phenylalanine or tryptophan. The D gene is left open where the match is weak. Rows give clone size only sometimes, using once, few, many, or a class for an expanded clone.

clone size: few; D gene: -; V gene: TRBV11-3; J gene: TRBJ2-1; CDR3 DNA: TGTGCCAGCAGTCCTGGGCGGACTCACAATGAGCAGTTCTTC; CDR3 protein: CASSPGRTHNEQFF
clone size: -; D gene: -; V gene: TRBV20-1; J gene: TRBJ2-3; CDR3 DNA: TGCTGTGCTAGAGATGATTGGGGCGGCGGCACAGATACGCAGTATTTT; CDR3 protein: CCARDDWGGGTDTQYF
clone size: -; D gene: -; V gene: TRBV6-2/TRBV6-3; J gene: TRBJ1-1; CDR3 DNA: TGTGCCAGCAGTTACGAAGTTTGGTACACTGAAGCTTTCTTT; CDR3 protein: CASSYEVWYTEAFF
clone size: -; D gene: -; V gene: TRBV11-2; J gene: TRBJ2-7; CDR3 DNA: TGTGCCAGCAGCTTAGCACGGAGCTCCTACGAGCAGTACTTC; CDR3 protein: CASSLARSSYEQYF
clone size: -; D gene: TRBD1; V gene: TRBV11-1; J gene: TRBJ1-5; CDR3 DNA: TGTGCCAGCAGCTTTGGGACAGGCACGGATGATAGCAATCAGCCCCAGCATTTT; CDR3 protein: CASSFGTGTDDSNQPQHF
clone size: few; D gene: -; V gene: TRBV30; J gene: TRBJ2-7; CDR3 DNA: TGTGCCTGGACCCGAGGGACTCCCTACGAGCAGTACTTC; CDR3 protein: CAWTRGTPYEQYF
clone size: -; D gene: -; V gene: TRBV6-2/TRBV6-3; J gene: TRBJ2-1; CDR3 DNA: TGTGCCAGCAGTGACGGAATACCCGATGAGCAGTTCTTC; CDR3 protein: CASSDGIPDEQFF
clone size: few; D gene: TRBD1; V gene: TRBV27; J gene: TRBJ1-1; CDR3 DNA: TGTGCCAGCAGTTCGGGACAGGGGAAATCGTACACTGAAGCTTTCTTT; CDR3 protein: CASSSGQGKSYTEAFF
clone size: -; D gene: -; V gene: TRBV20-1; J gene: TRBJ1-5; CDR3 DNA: TGCAGTGCTAGACGGACCGACGTAGCGCCCCAGCATTTT; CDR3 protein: CSARRTDVAPQHF
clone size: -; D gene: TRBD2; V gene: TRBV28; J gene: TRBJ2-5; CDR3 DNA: TGTGCCAGCAACCCGCCGGGGGAGGGAGAGACCCAGTACTTC; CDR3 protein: CASNPPGEGETQYF
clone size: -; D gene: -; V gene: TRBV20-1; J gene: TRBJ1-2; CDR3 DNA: TGCAGTGCTAGAGATCTTGGGGGATCCGTCAGCGCCTATGGCTACACCTTC; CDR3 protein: CSARDLGGSVSAYGYTF
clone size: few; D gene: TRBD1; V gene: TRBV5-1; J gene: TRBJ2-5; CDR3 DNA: TGCGCCAGCAGGCTGACAGGGGAGGCCCAGTACTTC; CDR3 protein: CASRLTGEAQYF